The 8 T cell receptor beta chains in this list originate from one sample, sequenced in a study of memory CD4+ T cells and cytomegalovirus serostatus. Measured with immunoSEQ multiplex PCR; TCRdb has only the in-frame clones, and not every one. The sample consists of about 54,000 clones, 70% to 75% of them appearing once. The sort gate was single viable CD3+CD4+CD8-CD45RO+ cells for memory CD4+ T cells. The sequencing sample was made of memory CD4+ T cells from blood. Receptors originate from an adult in good health and CMV-seropositive.

The chain has TRBV20-1 and TRBJ2-7; tentatively, D is TRBD1 (6 bases). The CDR3 sequence is 11 residues long. V gave up 8 bases and J gave up 3 bases, with 11 bases separating them. The germline gives CDR1 DFQATT, CDR2 SNEGSKA (reference sequence). CDR3: CSPGAHYEQYF. The CDR3 region has the DNA TGCAGTCCAGGGGCCCACTACGAGCAGTACTTC.

The chain recombines TRBV5-5 with TRBJ2-2; tentative D call: TRBD2 (5 bases). V dropped 1 base and J dropped 0 bases, with 10 bases sitting between them. Germline V gives CDR1 SGHKS, CDR2 YYEKEE (reference sequence). The CDR3 contains 16 residues. The CDR3 loop is CASSLYPGSNTGELFF. The CDR3 DNA reads as TGTGCCAGCAGCTTGTATCCGGGGTCGAACACCGGGGAGCTGTTTTTT. Full variable domain (rest looked up from reference TRBV5-5 and TRBJ2-2): DAGVTQSPTHLIKTRGQQVTLRCSPISGHKSVSWYQQVLGQGPQFIFQYYEKEERGRGNFPDRFSARQFPNYSSELNVNALLLGDSALYLCASSLYPGSNTGELFFGEGSRLTVL.

This chain links TRBV7-2 with TRBJ2-3, with D possibly TRBD1 on 6 matching bases. The germline V gene has CDR1 SGHTA and CDR2 FQGNSA. Trimming shortened V by 7 bases and J by 0 bases, and 23 bases separated the two germline ends. This CDR3 is 18 amino acids long. The DNA for the CDR3 is TGTGCCAGCAACCGCGCCCTGTGGGGGCCTCAGAGCACAGATACGCAGTATTTT. Its protein is CASNRALWGPQSTDTQYF.

This clone was picked up one time. The rearrangement joins TRBV11-3 to TRBJ1-1; a weak D match, TRBD1 (5 bases). The CDR3 is 13 residues long. V dropped 5 bases and J dropped 4 bases, with 11 bases sitting between them. CDR1 SGHNT and CDR2 YENEEA come from the germline V gene. For the CDR3, the DNA is TGTGCCAGCAGCGCAGGGTTGGCCACTGAAGCTTTCTTT. It is translated as CASSAGLATEAFF.

V and J are TRBV19 and TRBJ2-3; 8 nucleotides agree with TRBD2. V dropped 5 bases and J dropped 9; count of bases not matched to a gene: 7. Germline loops: CDR1 LNHDA, CDR2 SQIVND (reference sequence). The CDR3 consists of 13 residues. The CDR3 sequence: CASSGTSSTTQYF. CDR3 in DNA: TGTGCCAGTAGTGGGACTAGTTCTACCACGCAGTATTTT.

V and J are TRBV2 and TRBJ1-2; maybe TRBD1 (5 bases). Per germline, CDR1 SNHLY and CDR2 FYNNEI. The V gene lost 6 bases and the J gene lost 4 bases, with 12 bases spanning the gap. The CDR3 spans 13 residues. The CDR3 DNA sequence: TGTGCCAGCAGCCTACAGGAACTCTATGGCTACACCTTC. Protein: CASSLQELYGYTF.

The rearrangement uses TRBV4-2 and TRBJ2-2; 8 nucleotides agree with TRBD2. Germline V lookup: CDR1 LGHNA, CDR2 YNFKEQ. The V and J ends lost 1 base and 1 base, in that order; junction bases with no gene match: 11. The CDR3 loop spans 19 amino acids. The CDR3 DNA is TGTGCCAGCAGCCAAGTAAACCTAGCGGGTGGACGGAACACCGGGGAGCTGTTTTTT. Amino acids: CASSQVNLAGGRNTGELFF.

The CDR3, as DNA: TGTGCCAGCAGTTCGGCGGCTACAATCTCCTACGAGCAGTACTTC. Translating it yields CASSSAATISYEQYF. The rearrangement links TRBV28 to TRBJ2-7; D not certain. The V end was cut by 4 bases, the J end by 0 bases, with 13 bases between. The CDR3 has 15 residues. Germline V gives CDR1 MDHEN, CDR2 SYDVKM.